This paragraph covers one T cell receptor beta chain sequence. These data originate in a study of blood T cell repertoires in COVID-19. Overall study: Some COVID-19 samples were acute and others convalescent; all came from the United States, Italy and Spain. The cDNA or gDNA used as material had been derived from T cells, B-cell-depleted T cells, or PBMCs.

The CDR3 is 13 amino acids. Germline-derived CDR1 and CDR2 are LGHDT and YNNKEL (reference sequence). Trimming removed 5 bases at V and 1 base at J, with 9 bases between. In the authors' methods: Counts of nucleated cells, estimated from reference gene primer amplification, were obtained. Method: immunoSEQ multiplex PCR; TCRdb's copy keeps in-frame clones and lacks some. Clone size and the V and J calls come from that table; the DNA yielded D and trimming. The data hold about 120,000 clones, with about nine tenths observed a single time. Sequencing input: peripheral blood. The chain links TRBV3-1 (or the pseudogene TRBV3-2) to TRBJ2-7; D ambiguous. The TCR sequence derives from a man aged 35 to 55 with acute or convalescent COVID-19. As DNA, the CDR3 is TGTGCCAGCAGCTCTCTGTCGTCCTACGAGCAGTACTTC. Protein product: CASSSLSSYEQYF.